The present entry profiles one TCR beta chain with its context. Its antigen is undetermined. This sample was included in a study of T cell responses to AZD1222 COVID-19 vaccine. Using immunoSEQ multiplex PCR, the repertoire was profiled, and TCRdb retains in-frame clones only, with some absent. The sample includes under 200,000 clones, just over 90% of them seen just once. Regarding the study as a whole: At study baseline, merely a handful of AZD1222 recipients were seropositive. Repertoire collection took place solely once the T cell response had peaked.

This CDR3 has 17 amino acids. The germline V gene encodes CDR1 SGHVS and CDR2 FNYEAQ. With 7 bases clipped from V and 3 bases from J, the junction kept 14 bases outside the gene matches. This TCR derives from an adult in good health. The chain joins TRBV7-6 to TRBJ2-3; TRBD2 matches 9 bases. The sample was peripheral blood, taken on day 0 of AZD1222 vaccination. The CDR3 DNA reads TGTGCCAGCACCCCAAGGCTGCTAGCGGGGAGTACAGATACGCAGTATTTT. Protein: CASTPRLLAGSTDTQYF.